The clone carrying this TCR beta chain showed up just once. These data are taken from a study of radiotherapy plus CTLA-4 blockade in lung cancer. The V gene's germline CDR1 is SNHLY and CDR2 FYNNEI. The V and J ends lost 7 bases and 4 bases, in that order; junction bases with no gene match: 4. The CDR3 loop spans 13 amino acids. Repertoires were generated with immunoSEQ multiplex PCR, while TCRdb's copy carries only in-frame clones and drops some. The sample lists 30,000 to 45,000 clones; 72% were seen once. The source was peripheral blood, collected from a patient treated with radiotherapy plus ipilimumab. The chain couples TRBV2 to TRBJ2-5; 9 nucleotides match TRBD1. The receptor's source is a human donor with non-small cell lung cancer who had stable disease on radiotherapy plus ipilimumab. The chain's CDR3 is CASIPDRGETQYF. CDR3 bases: TGTGCCAGCATTCCGGACAGGGGAGAGACCCAGTACTTC.